These 6 T cell receptor beta chains originate from one sample sequenced in a study of blood T cell repertoires in COVID-19. Sequencing was performed with immunoSEQ multiplex PCR; in TCRdb, only in-frame clones are kept and a portion is missing. The sample lists just over 90,000 clones; 70% to 85% were seen once. Source material: peripheral blood. These receptors were obtained from a man between 70 and 80 years old with acute or convalescent COVID-19.

CDR3 DNA: TGCGCCAGCAGTCGGACCGGGACAGGGGGCATAAGCTCTGGAAACACCATATATTTT. The encoded protein is CASSRTGTGGISSGNTIYF. The V and J genes are TRBV5-1 and TRBJ1-3; 12 bases map to TRBD1. After removal of 5 bases from V and 0 bases from J, the junction contained 12 bases not matched to a gene. Germline V gene lookup returns CDR1 SGHRS and CDR2 YFSETQ. The CDR3 runs to 19 residues.

The J gene is TRBJ1-1, the V gene TRBV19; a weak D match, TRBD1 (6 bases). From germline, CDR1 is LNHDA and CDR2 SQIVND (reference sequence). The V end lost 9 bases, the J end lost 2 bases, and 10 bases lay between the germline ends. This CDR3 region has 12 residues. CDR3 nucleotide sequence: TGTGCCAGAGGACAGAAAAACACTGAAGCTTTCTTT. Protein sequence: CARGQKNTEAFF.

This clone was found a few times. Other DNA sequences of this sample code for an identical CDR3. The chain joins TRBV6-5 to TRBJ1-5; weak D call: TRBD1 (5 bases). There are 14 residues in the CDR3. Germline CDR1 is MNHEY and CDR2 is SVGAGI. Between the trimmed V and J ends, which lost 6 bases and 4 bases, there was a span of 13 bases. The CDR3 sequence is CASSFLSGNQPQHF. CDR3 in DNA: TGTGCCAGCAGCTTCTTGTCAGGGAATCAGCCCCAGCATTTT.

This clone was found once. The V gene is TRBV19, the J gene TRBJ1-1; 11 bases match TRBD1. Germline-derived CDR1 and CDR2 are LNHDA and SQIVND (reference sequence). This CDR3 has 15 amino acids. The CDR3 region is CVTDALGQGGTEAFF. CDR3 DNA: TGTGTTACTGACGCCCTGGGACAGGGGGGCACTGAAGCTTTCTTT.

This clone has only a few counts. CDR3 nucleotide sequence: TGTGCCAGCAGTAGTCAGGGGGCGGCTAATGAAAAACTGTTTTTT. It codes for CASSSQGAANEKLFF. The chain recombines TRBV28 with TRBJ1-4, with 8 bases aligning to TRBD1. V dropped 5 bases and J dropped 3; count of bases not matched to a gene: 5. Germline-derived CDR1 and CDR2 are MDHEN and SYDVKM. The CDR3 is 15 residues long.

The rearrangement uses TRBV10-2 and TRBJ2-1; weak D call: TRBD1 (5 bases). Trimming took 8 bases from V and 0 from J, leaving 14 bases between them. CDR1 is WSHSY, CDR2 SAAADI, per germline. The CDR3 runs to 15 residues. This chain's CDR3 is CASGSDTSSYNEQFF. DNA of the CDR3: TGCGCCAGCGGATCGGACACGAGCTCCTACAATGAGCAGTTCTTC.